This T cell receptor beta chain was observed in a study of cytomegalovirus exposure and HLA in healthy donors. About the study: The study's early data release held tens of millions of unique TCRs from HLA-typed donors.

V lost 0 bases and J lost 2; bases outside the gene matches: 2. CDR3 length: 15 amino acids. Germline V lookup: CDR1 MNHEY, CDR2 SVGAGI. Study-level points and caveats: On later analysis, the bulk of CMV-associated TCR beta chains appeared to be HLA-restricted. A few CMV-associated chains were confirmed in vitro to be specific for CMV antigens.

Vbeta (60) and Jbeta (13) primers were used in the PCR. Data came from immunoSEQ multiplex PCR; TCRdb stores just in-frame clones and leaves some out. The data contain 99,000 or so clones, around 75% of them singletons. This clone was seen just once. Its matching antigen is unknown. Source material: PBMCs. The J gene is TRBJ2-7, the V gene TRBV6-5, with 9 bases fitting TRBD2. This TCR derives from a middle-aged man in good health and CMV-seronegative. CDR3: CASSYSAGGTYEQYF. The CDR3 bases are TGTGCCAGCAGTTACTCCGCGGGAGGGACCTACGAGCAGTACTTC.